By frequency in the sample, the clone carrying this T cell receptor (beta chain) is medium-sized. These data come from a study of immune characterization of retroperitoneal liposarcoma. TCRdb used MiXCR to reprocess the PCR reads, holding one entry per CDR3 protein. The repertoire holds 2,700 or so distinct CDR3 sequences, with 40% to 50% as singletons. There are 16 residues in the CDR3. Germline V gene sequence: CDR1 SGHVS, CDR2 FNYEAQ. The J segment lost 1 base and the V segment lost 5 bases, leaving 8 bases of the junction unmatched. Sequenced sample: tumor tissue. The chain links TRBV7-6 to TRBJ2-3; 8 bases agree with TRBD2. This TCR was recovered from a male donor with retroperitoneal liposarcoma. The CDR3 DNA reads TGTGCCAGCAGCGCGAGCGGGAGTTGGGGCACAGATACGCAGTATTTT. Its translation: CASSASGSWGTDTQYF.